This T cell receptor (beta chain) came from a study of blood T cell repertoires in COVID-19. Study overall: Sites in the United States, Italy and Spain provided acute and convalescent COVID-19 samples.

Participants came from under 30 US areas, aged about 18 to 90 years. Per the original data handling: Estimation of nucleated cell counts relied on the amplification of reference gene primers. The table came from immunoSEQ multiplex PCR; TCRdb's copy has only in-frame clones and leaves some out. That table furnishes V, J and clone size, whereas the DNA furnished D and trimming. This sample yields some 160,000 clones, of which around 80% are seen a single time; roughly 3.5% belongs to the top ten. The receptor was derived from a woman between 55 and 75 years old who had recovered from COVID-19. Sequences were obtained from PBMCs or T cells enriched from blood (not recorded which).

CDR3 loop: CASSLAHSGGSTEAFF. In DNA, the CDR3 is TGTGCCAGCAGCTTGGCACATTCAGGGGGCAGCACTGAAGCTTTCTTT. This chain links TRBV5-4 with TRBJ1-1, with 8 bases aligning to TRBD1. Trimming took 0 bases from V and 4 from J; bases not matched to a gene: 8. This CDR3 contains 16 residues. The germline CDR1 and CDR2 sequences are SGHNT and YYREEE (reference sequence).